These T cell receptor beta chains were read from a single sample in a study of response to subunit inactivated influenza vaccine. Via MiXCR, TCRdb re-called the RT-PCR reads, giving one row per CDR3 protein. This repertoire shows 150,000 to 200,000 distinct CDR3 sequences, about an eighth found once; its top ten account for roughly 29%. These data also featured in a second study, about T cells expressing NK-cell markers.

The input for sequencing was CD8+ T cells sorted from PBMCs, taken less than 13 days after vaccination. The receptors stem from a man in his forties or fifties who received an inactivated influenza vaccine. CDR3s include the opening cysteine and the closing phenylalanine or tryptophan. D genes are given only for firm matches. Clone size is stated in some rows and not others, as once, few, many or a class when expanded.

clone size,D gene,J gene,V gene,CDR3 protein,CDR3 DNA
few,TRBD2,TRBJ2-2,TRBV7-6,CASSLELAGDTGELFF,TGTGCCAGCAGCTTAGAACTAGCGGGAGATACCGGGGAGCTGTTTTTT
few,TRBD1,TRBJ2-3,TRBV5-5,CASSLGRGLTDTQYF,TGTGCCAGCAGCTTGGGTAGGGGGCTCACAGATACGCAGTATTTT
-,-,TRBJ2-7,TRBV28,CASRLTGYPSYEQYF,TGTGCCAGCAGATTGACAGGTTACCCATCCTACGAGCAGTACTTC
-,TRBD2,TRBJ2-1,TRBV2,CASRGSSGSLDEQFF,TGTGCCAGCAGAGGATCTAGCGGGAGTTTAGATGAGCAGTTCTTC
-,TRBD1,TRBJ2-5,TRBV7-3,CASSPDRGREPQETQYF,TGTGCCAGCAGCCCGGACAGGGGGCGGGAGCCACAAGAGACCCAGTACTTC
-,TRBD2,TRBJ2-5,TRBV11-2,CASSPRTSELKTQYF,TGTGCCAGCAGCCCGCGGACTAGCGAGCTTAAGACCCAGTACTTC
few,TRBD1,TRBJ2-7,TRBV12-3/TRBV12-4,CASSVDRGLYEQYF,TGTGCCAGCAGTGTTGACAGGGGTCTTTACGAGCAGTACTTC
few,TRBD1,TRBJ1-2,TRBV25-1,CASRLGQDNNYGYTF,TGTGCCAGCCGCCTCGGACAGGATAATAACTATGGCTACACCTTC
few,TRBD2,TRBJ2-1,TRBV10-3,CAISEVAGGPYNEQFF,TGTGCCATCAGTGAAGTAGCGGGAGGTCCCTACAATGAGCAGTTCTTC
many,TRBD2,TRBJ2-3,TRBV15,CATSRDRLAGGTSTDTQYF,TGTGCCACCAGCAGAGATCGGCTAGCGGGGGGGACTAGCACAGATACGCAGTATTTT
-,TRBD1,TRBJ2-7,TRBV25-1,CASSEYLQGSYEQYF,TGTGCCAGCAGTGAATATCTACAGGGGTCCTACGAGCAGTACTTC
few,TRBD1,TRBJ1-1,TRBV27,CASSLSTGTNTEAFF,TGTGCCAGCAGCCTGTCGACAGGGACGAACACTGAAGCTTTCTTT
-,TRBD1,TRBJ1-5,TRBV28,CASSETGVSNQPQHF,TGTGCCAGCAGTGAGACAGGGGTAAGCAATCAGCCCCAGCATTTT
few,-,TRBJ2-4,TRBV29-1,CSVAMGAKNIQYF,TGCAGCGTTGCAATGGGGGCCAAAAACATTCAGTACTTC
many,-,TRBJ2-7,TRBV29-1,CSVEESIYEQYF,TGCAGCGTTGAGGAGAGTATCTACGAGCAGTACTTC
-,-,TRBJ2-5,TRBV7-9,CASSLYQGETQYF,TGTGCCAGCAGCTTATACCAGGGAGAGACCCAGTACTTC
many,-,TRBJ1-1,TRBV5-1,CASSADAPMGSGLGNTEAFF,TGCGCCAGCAGCGCCGACGCCCCCATGGGGAGTGGATTGGGGAACACTGAAGCTTTCTTT
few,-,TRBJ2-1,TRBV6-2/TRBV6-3,CASSVREEQFF,TGTGCCAGCAGTGTGAGGGAAGAGCAGTTCTTC
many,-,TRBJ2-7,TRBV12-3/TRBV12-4,CASGSSYEQYF,TGTGCCAGCGGATCCTCCTACGAGCAGTACTTC
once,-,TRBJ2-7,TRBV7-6,CASSPLGAGEQYF,TGTGCCAGCAGCCCCTTAGGGGCCGGGGAGCAGTACTTC
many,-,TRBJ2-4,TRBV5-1,CASSLTGFVAKNIQYF,TGCGCCAGCAGCCTGACAGGCTTTGTAGCCAAAAACATTCAGTACTTC
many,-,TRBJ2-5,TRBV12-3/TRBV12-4,CASSFPSMETQYF,TGTGCCAGCAGTTTTCCCAGCATGGAGACCCAGTACTTC
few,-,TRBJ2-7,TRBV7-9,CASSSLVGFPEQYF,TGTGCCAGCAGCTCCCTGGTGGGGTTCCCCGAGCAGTACTTC
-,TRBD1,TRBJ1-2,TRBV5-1,CASSSEQGGKNGYTF,TGCGCCAGCAGCTCCGAACAGGGGGGAAAGAATGGCTACACCTTC
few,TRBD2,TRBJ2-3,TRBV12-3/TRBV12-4,CASSGTSGTDTQYF,TGTGCCAGCAGTGGGACTAGCGGGACAGATACGCAGTATTTT
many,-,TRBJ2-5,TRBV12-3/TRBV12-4,CASSLASWGQETQYF,TGTGCCAGCAGTTTGGCTAGCTGGGGCCAAGAGACCCAGTACTTC
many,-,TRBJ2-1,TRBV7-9,CASRLGYNEQFF,TGTGCCAGCAGGTTAGGGTACAATGAGCAGTTCTTC
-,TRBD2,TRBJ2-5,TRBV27,CASSSLGLAGSETQYF,TGTGCCAGCAGTTCCTTGGGACTAGCGGGATCGGAGACCCAGTACTTC
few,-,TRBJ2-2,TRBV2,CASSEDGGIYTGELFF,TGTGCCAGCAGTGAAGATGGGGGAATCTACACCGGGGAGCTGTTTTTT